This T cell receptor beta chain came from a study of blood T cells in healthy people across ages. Study results and limitations: Unsorted PBMCs ruled out conclusive naive versus antigen-experienced comparison. With naive T cell percentage, TCR beta diversity showed a strong correlation.

PBMCs, at least 7 million per sample, were isolated. Combining a sample-barcoded 5' primer with a J-beta primer mix, a second PCR ran for roughly 6 to 12 cycles. TCRdb reprocessed the 5' RACE reads with MiXCR, giving one entry per CDR3 protein. The sample consists of fewer than 900,000 distinct CDR3 sequences, around 36% of them appearing once. Per germline, CDR1 MGHRA and CDR2 YSYEKL. CDR3 length: 20 amino acids. V was pared by 3 bases and J by 4 bases, with 27 bases between. This clonotype has only a few counts. Antigen unknown. The sequence came from a man aged 18 to 35 in good health. Sequences were obtained from blood. The rearrangement links TRBV4-1 to TRBJ2-2; D is ambiguous. The CDR3 DNA is TGCGCCAGCAGCCACATGTGGGCAAGCATCCCTATTTCGAGCACCGGGGAGCTGTTTTTT. Its translation: CASSHMWASIPISSTGELFF.